These 29 T cell receptor beta chains were all obtained from the same sample, sequenced in a study of cytomegalovirus exposure and HLA in healthy donors. Both 60 Vbeta primers and 13 Jbeta primers went into the PCR. Sequencing used immunoSEQ multiplex PCR; TCRdb keeps in-frame clones, though not all of them. The sample shows roughly 120,000 clones, roughly 83% of them seen only once. Sequenced sample: PBMCs. The receptor set was obtained from a woman in her late teens or twenties in good health and CMV-seropositive.

This clone was found a few times. CDR3 in amino acids: CASSEGGYRINTIYF. The DNA of the CDR3 is TGTGCCAGCAGTGAGGGAGGTTATCGCATCAACACCATATATTTT. This chain connects TRBV6-1 to TRBJ1-3; D unclear. Per the germline V gene, CDR1 is MNHNS and CDR2 is SASEGT. The CDR3 covers 15 residues. With 3 bases removed from V and 7 bases from J, the gap between germline ends came to 16 bases.

This chain connects TRBV5-1 to TRBJ2-1; D is unresolved. The CDR3 runs to 13 residues. V lost 0 bases and J 9 bases, leaving 10 bases between the germline ends. CDR1 is SGHRS, CDR2 YFSETQ, per germline. The CDR3 loop is CASSLVRQSEQFF. In nucleotides, the CDR3 is TGCGCCAGCAGCTTGGTGCGGCAAAGTGAGCAGTTCTTC.

The gene calls are TRBV7-9 and TRBJ2-5; 11 bases line up with TRBD2. CDR3 length: 17 amino acids. Per germline, CDR1 SEHNR and CDR2 FQNEAQ (reference sequence). Unmatched junction bases numbered 9, after V lost 5 bases and J lost 1 base. DNA for the CDR3: TGTGCCAGCAGCCTACCAACTAGCGGGAGTACCCAAGAGACCCAGTACTTC. Amino acid sequence: CASSLPTSGSTQETQYF.

V gene TRBV5-6 combines with J gene TRBJ2-1, with 15 bases lining up with TRBD2. This CDR3 has 16 residues. Germline CDR1 reads SGHDT; CDR2 reads YYEEEE. V was clipped by 4 bases and J by 4 bases; unmatched bases: 3. This chain's CDR3 is CASSLGLAGGYNEQFF. The CDR3, as DNA: TGTGCCAGCAGCCTGGGACTAGCGGGAGGATACAATGAGCAGTTCTTC.

As regards this clone: The junction shows a germline mismatch at one end, possibly a read error. The chain has TRBV13 and TRBJ2-7, with TRBD2 matching over 7 bases. The CDR3 is 17 residues long. CDR1 and CDR2 (germline): PRHDT, FYEKMQ (reference sequence). The CDR3, as DNA: TGTGTCAGCAGCTTAGGCCTTCCACGGACAATAGCGGGTGAGCAGTACTTC. This sequence encodes CVSSLGLPRTIAGEQYF.

The chain uses TRBV2 and TRBJ1-2; weak D call: TRBD1 (5 bases). Germline values: CDR1 SNHLY, CDR2 FYNNEI. Trimming shortened V by 7 bases and J by 5 bases, and 17 bases separated the two germline ends. The CDR3 covers 14 residues. For the CDR3, the DNA is TGTGCCAGCACTACAGGTGCCCATTGGTATGGCTACACCTTC. This gives the protein CASTTGAHWYGYTF.

This sequence joins TRBV6-5 and TRBJ2-7; a possible D gene is TRBD1 (5 bases). Germline V lookup: CDR1 MNHEY, CDR2 SVGAGI. This CDR3 has 13 amino acids. Deletions cut 5 bases from V and 5 bases from J, with 13 bases between. The CDR3 DNA follows: TGTGCCAGCAGTCCGGGTTGGGGCCACGAGCAGTACTTC. Its protein product is CASSPGWGHEQYF.

The V call is TRBV5-4, the J call TRBJ2-7; perhaps TRBD2 as D (6 bases). Deletions cut 4 bases from V and 4 bases from J, with 12 bases between. This CDR3 comprises 13 residues. CDR1 and CDR2 (germline): SGHNT, YYREEE (reference sequence). CDR3 loop: CASSPPGEYEQYF. The CDR3 region has the DNA TGTGCCAGCAGCCCACCGGGAGAATACGAGCAGTACTTC. Supplemented by reference TRBV5-4 and TRBJ2-7, the full variable domain reads ETGVTQSPTHLIKTRGQQVTLRCSSQSGHNTVSWYQQALGQGPQFIFQYYREEENGRGNFPPRFSGLQFPNYSSELNVNALELDDSALYLCASSPPGEYEQYFGPGTRLTVT.

This clone has more than one count but fewer than ten. The chain employs TRBV6-6 and TRBJ1-3; 9 positions match TRBD1. Germline V gene lookup returns CDR1 MNHNY and CDR2 SVGAGI (reference sequence). V shed 8 bases, J shed 7 bases, and the junction held 9 bases outside the gene matches. The length of the CDR3 is 14 residues. The CDR3 loop reads CASAQGAYLNTIYF. CDR3 DNA: TGTGCCAGCGCACAGGGGGCGTACCTCAACACCATATATTTT.

The chain uses TRBV28 and TRBJ2-3, with D perhaps TRBD2 (6 bases). Trimming removed 8 bases from V and 2 bases from J, with 17 bases in between. The CDR3 is made up of 15 amino acids. The germline V gene has CDR1 MDHEN and CDR2 SYDVKM. The CDR3 coding sequence is TGTGCCAGCTACTCCGGGAGACCATCCACAGATACGCAGTATTTT. Its translation is CASYSGRPSTDTQYF.

This clone is a singleton in its sample. The genes are TRBV10-1 and TRBJ1-5; no clear D. The ends were cut back, 2 bases at V and 6 bases at J, with 8 bases in the middle. The CDR3 is 13 amino acids. Per germline, CDR1 WNHNN and CDR2 SYGVQD (reference sequence). Here the CDR3 reads CASSEAEGQPQHF. Written as DNA, the CDR3 is TGCGCCAGCAGTGAGGCGGAGGGTCAGCCCCAGCATTTT.

The chain combines TRBV5-1 with TRBJ2-7; the match to TRBD1 covers 8 bases. CDR1 and CDR2 from the germline V gene are SGHRS and YFSETQ. Unmatched junction bases numbered 7, after V lost 5 bases and J lost 0 bases. The CDR3 has 15 residues. CDR3 sequence (DNA): TGCGCCAGCAGTGATGGGACAGGTAGCTCCTACGAGCAGTACTTC. It yields the protein CASSDGTGSSYEQYF.

CDR3 loop: CASSSTGDSPYEQYF. The CDR3 region has the DNA TGTGCCAGCAGCTCCACCGGGGACAGTCCCTACGAGCAGTACTTC. The chain joins TRBV7-6 to TRBJ2-7, with TRBD1 matching 7 bases. CDR1 is SGHVS, CDR2 FNYEAQ, per germline. This CDR3 is built from 15 residues. V lost 4 bases to trimming and J lost 2 bases; unmatched junction nucleotides: 8.

V and J are TRBV18 and TRBJ2-4; a weak D match, TRBD2 (6 bases). This CDR3 has 19 residues. The germline CDR1 and CDR2 sequences are KGHSH and LQKENI. Between the trimmed V and J ends, which lost 2 bases and 0 bases, there was a span of 20 bases. CDR3 amino acids: CASSPFRDSLEGAKNIQYF. CDR3 nucleotide sequence: TGTGCCAGCTCACCATTCCGGGACTCCCTCGAAGGAGCCAAAAACATTCAGTACTTC.

V gene TRBV18 combines with J gene TRBJ2-1; 11 nucleotides agree with TRBD2. The CDR3 sequence is 14 residues long. The junction had 6 bases not matched to a gene; V was cut back by 4 bases and J by 10 bases. Germline loops: CDR1 KGHSH, CDR2 LQKENI. The CDR3 loop reads CASSRGTSGEEQFF. The CDR3 DNA is TGTGCCAGCTCACGGGGGACTAGCGGCGAGGAGCAGTTCTTC.

The chain recombines TRBV2 with TRBJ2-7, with D possibly being TRBD1 (5 bases). V was trimmed by 5 bases and J by 2 bases, leaving 13 bases between them. Germline lookup yields CDR1 SNHLY and CDR2 FYNNEI. The CDR3 loop spans 14 amino acids. The CDR3 bases are TGTGCCAGCAGTTCCCCAGGGCGCCCCTACGAGCAGTACTTC. Translating it yields CASSSPGRPYEQYF.

The gene calls are TRBV9 and TRBJ2-1, with 9 bases fitting TRBD2. V dropped 3 bases and J dropped 4; count of bases not matched to a gene: 5. CDR3 size: 15 residues. Germline V gives CDR1 SGDLS, CDR2 YYNGEE. The CDR3 sequence is CASSGPSGIYNEQFF. CDR3 DNA sequence: TGTGCCAGCAGCGGCCCTAGCGGGATTTACAATGAGCAGTTCTTC.

V is TRBV7-9 and J is TRBJ2-5, with TRBD2 matching over 8 bases. The CDR3 consists of 14 residues. V shed 7 bases, J shed 5 bases, and the junction held 9 bases outside the gene matches. CDR1 and CDR2 (germline): SEHNR, FQNEAQ (reference sequence). In nucleotides, the CDR3 is TGTGCCAGCACCCCTTACCAGCGGGGGGAGACCCAGTACTTC. This sequence encodes CASTPYQRGETQYF.

The chain couples TRBV5-1 to TRBJ2-5, with a tentative D call TRBD1 (5 bases). V was pared by 0 bases and J by 0 bases, with 6 bases between. CDR1 and CDR2 (germline): SGHRS, YFSETQ. This CDR3 has 14 residues. This CDR3 reads CASSLAGNQETQYF. The DNA for the CDR3 is TGCGCCAGCAGCTTGGCAGGGAACCAAGAGACCCAGTACTTC.

This clone appeared a single time. The chain couples TRBV7-2 to TRBJ1-1, with a tentative D call TRBD1 (5 bases). Germline CDR1 and CDR2: SGHTA and FQGNSA. Trimming shortened V by 1 base and J by 5 bases, and 14 bases separated the two germline ends. The CDR3 runs to 15 residues. The CDR3 nucleotides are TGTGCCAGCAGCTTAGGAGCGGGGACTAGGACTGAAGCTTTCTTT. This encodes CASSLGAGTRTEAFF. The variable domain in full, completed from reference TRBV7-2 and TRBJ1-1, reads GAGVSQSPSNKVTEKGKDVELRCDPISGHTALYWYRQSLGQGLEFLIYFQGNSAPDKSGLPSDRFSAERTGGSVSTLTIQRTQQEDSAVYLCASSLGAGTRTEAFFGQGTRLTVV.

The chain links TRBV7-9 to TRBJ1-2, with TRBD1 identical over 8 bases. CDR1 is SEHNR and CDR2 is FQNEAQ in the germline V gene (reference sequence). After removal of 11 bases from V and 6 bases from J, the junction contained 11 bases not matched to a gene. The CDR3 length is 13 residues. This CDR3 is CAAPGGGRDGYTF. The CDR3 region has the DNA TGTGCCGCACCAGGGGGCGGTAGGGATGGCTACACCTTC.

This chain links TRBV5-4 with TRBJ2-7, with 16 positions matching TRBD2. Trimming at V came to 4 bases and at J to 8 bases, leaving 9 bases not matched to a gene. The germline gives CDR1 SGHNT, CDR2 YYREEE (reference sequence). The CDR3 runs to 16 residues. CDR3 DNA: TGTGCCAGCAGCAGGGGACTAGCGGGAGGGCCACGGAAGCAGTACTTC. Translated, it gives CASSRGLAGGPRKQYF.

In its sample, this clone was seen once. This chain uses TRBV5-1 with TRBJ1-1, with D possibly matching TRBD1 (5 bases). The CDR3 is 16 amino acids. Deletions cut 0 bases from V and 7 bases from J, with 19 bases between. Germline values: CDR1 SGHRS, CDR2 YFSETQ. CDR3 nucleotide sequence: TGCGCCAGCAGCTTGGATAGGGGTTCGGGAGCCTTTGAAGCTTTCTTT. It codes for CASSLDRGSGAFEAFF.

This clone came up once. The same CDR3 arises from other DNA sequences in this sample as well. This chain joins TRBV11-2 and TRBJ1-2; D gene ambiguous. CDR1 is SGHAT, CDR2 FQNNGV, per germline. The CDR3 is 11 amino acids. Trimming took off 3 bases at V and 7 bases at J, with 6 bases between the two ends. The CDR3, as DNA: TGTGCCAGCAGCTTCCGGGGTGGCTACACCTTC. Translation gives CASSFRGGYTF.

V is TRBV19 and J is TRBJ1-2; D not resolved. Germline lookup yields CDR1 LNHDA and CDR2 SQIVND (reference sequence). With 1 base removed from V and 5 bases from J, the gap between germline ends came to 20 bases. The CDR3 consists of 17 residues. The CDR3 loop reads CASSIGEGGPSRYGYTF. The CDR3, as DNA: TGTGCCAGTAGTATAGGTGAAGGCGGCCCGAGTAGGTATGGCTACACCTTC.

The rearrangement joins TRBV7-9 to TRBJ1-5, with a tentative D call TRBD1 (6 bases). The CDR3 covers 17 residues. Trimming removed 4 bases at V and 7 bases at J, with 23 bases between. CDR1 and CDR2 (germline): SEHNR, FQNEAQ (reference sequence). CDR3 in amino acids: CASSSPGESSIIQPQHF. Here the CDR3 DNA reads TGTGCCAGCAGCTCGCCAGGGGAATCCTCGATAATACAGCCCCAGCATTTT.

This chain connects TRBV7-9 to TRBJ1-2; D remains ambiguous. V lost 5 bases, J lost 4 bases, and 11 bases lay in between. This CDR3 has 13 residues. Germline CDR1 SEHNR, CDR2 FQNEAQ (reference sequence). The CDR3 sequence: CASSPQVSYGYTF. The CDR3 coding sequence is TGTGCCAGCAGCCCCCAAGTTAGCTATGGCTACACCTTC.

Here the CDR3 reads CATSRDRSGGEQFF. The CDR3 DNA is TGTGCCACCAGCAGAGACCGATCGGGAGGTGAGCAGTTCTTC. The gene calls are TRBV15 and TRBJ2-1, with 7 positions matching TRBD2. J gave up 9 bases and V 0 bases, and 5 bases lay outside the gene matches. This CDR3 is built from 14 residues. The germline gives CDR1 LNHNV, CDR2 YYDKDF (reference sequence).

The table lists this clone with a few counts. The chain has TRBV4-1 and TRBJ2-1, with 10 bases identical to TRBD2. The CDR3 loop spans 15 amino acids. V shed 3 bases, J shed 8 bases, and the junction held 7 bases outside the gene matches. Germline V lookup: CDR1 MGHRA, CDR2 YSYEKL. The CDR3, as DNA: TGCGCCAGCAGCCATAGCGGGAGGATAGGCTATGAGCAGTTCTTC. Protein product: CASSHSGRIGYEQFF.